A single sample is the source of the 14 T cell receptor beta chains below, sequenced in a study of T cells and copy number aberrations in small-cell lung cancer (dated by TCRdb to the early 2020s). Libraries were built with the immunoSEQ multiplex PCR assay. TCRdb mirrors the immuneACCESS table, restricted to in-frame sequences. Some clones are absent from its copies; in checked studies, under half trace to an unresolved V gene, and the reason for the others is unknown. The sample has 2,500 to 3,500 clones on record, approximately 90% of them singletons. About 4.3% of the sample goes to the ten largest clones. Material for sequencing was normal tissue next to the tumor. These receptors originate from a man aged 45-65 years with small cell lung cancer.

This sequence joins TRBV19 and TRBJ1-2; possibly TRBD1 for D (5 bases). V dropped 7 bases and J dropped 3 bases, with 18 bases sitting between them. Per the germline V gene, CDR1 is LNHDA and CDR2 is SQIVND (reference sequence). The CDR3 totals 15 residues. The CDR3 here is CASNSKGRADYGYTF. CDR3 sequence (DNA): TGTGCCAGTAATAGTAAGGGGCGCGCGGACTATGGCTACACCTTC.

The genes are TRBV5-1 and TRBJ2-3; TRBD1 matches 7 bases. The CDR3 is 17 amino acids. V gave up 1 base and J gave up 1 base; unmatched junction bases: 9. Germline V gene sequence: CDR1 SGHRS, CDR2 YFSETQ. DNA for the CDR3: TGCGCCAGCAGCTTGTACACCAACAGGGGTGGCACAGATACGCAGTATTTT. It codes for CASSLYTNRGGTDTQYF.

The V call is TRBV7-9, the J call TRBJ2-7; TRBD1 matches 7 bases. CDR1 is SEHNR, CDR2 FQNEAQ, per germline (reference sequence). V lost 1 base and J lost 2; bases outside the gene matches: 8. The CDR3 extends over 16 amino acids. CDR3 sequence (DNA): TGTGCCAGCAGCTTAGGTCCCGGGACAGCGGCCTACGAGCAGTACTTC. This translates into CASSLGPGTAAYEQYF.

CDR3 sequence reads: CASSDSTSGGDTQYF. Here the CDR3 DNA reads TGTGCCAGCAGTGACTCGACTAGCGGGGGAGATACGCAGTATTTT. The chain uses TRBV6-4 and TRBJ2-3; 12 bases fit TRBD2. V lost 0 bases and J lost 5; bases outside the gene matches: 0. The CDR3 consists of 15 residues. Germline V CDR1 and CDR2: MRHNA, SNTAGT.

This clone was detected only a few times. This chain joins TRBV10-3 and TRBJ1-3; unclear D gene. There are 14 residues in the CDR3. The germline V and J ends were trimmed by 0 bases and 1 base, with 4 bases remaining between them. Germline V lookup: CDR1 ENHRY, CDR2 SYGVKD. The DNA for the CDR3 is TGTGCCATCAGTGAGTCCACTTCTGGAAACACCATATATTTT. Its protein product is CAISESTSGNTIYF.

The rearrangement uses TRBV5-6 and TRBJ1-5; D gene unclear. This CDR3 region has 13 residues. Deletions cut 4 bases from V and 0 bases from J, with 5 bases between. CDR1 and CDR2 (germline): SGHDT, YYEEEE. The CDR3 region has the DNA TGTGCCAGCAGCGAGTATAGCAATCAGCCCCAGCATTTT. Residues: CASSEYSNQPQHF.

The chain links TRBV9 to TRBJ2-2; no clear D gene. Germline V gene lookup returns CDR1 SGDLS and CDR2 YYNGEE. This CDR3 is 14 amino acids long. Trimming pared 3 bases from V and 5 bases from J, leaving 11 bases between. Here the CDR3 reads CASSALVGTGELFF. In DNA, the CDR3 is TGTGCCAGCAGCGCACTCGTGGGGACCGGGGAGCTGTTTTTT.

CDR3 loop: CASSLDRGGTDTQYF. The CDR3 DNA reads TGTGCCAGCAGCTTGGACAGGGGAGGCACAGATACGCAGTATTTT. The rearrangement joins TRBV5-6 to TRBJ2-3, with 7 bases that match TRBD1. The junction had 2 bases not matched to a gene; V was cut back by 0 bases and J by 1 base. The CDR3 is 15 amino acids. Germline loops: CDR1 SGHDT, CDR2 YYEEEE.

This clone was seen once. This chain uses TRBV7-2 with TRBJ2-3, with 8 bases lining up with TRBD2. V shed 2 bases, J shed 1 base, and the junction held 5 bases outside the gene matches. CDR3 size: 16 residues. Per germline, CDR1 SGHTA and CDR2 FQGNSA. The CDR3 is CASSLSGGGGTDTQYF. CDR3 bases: TGTGCCAGCAGCTTATCGGGAGGGGGGGGCACAGATACGCAGTATTTT.

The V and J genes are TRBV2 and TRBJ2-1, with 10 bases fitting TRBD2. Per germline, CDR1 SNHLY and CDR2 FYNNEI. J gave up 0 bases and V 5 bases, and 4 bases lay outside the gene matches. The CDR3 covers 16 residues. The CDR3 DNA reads TGTGCCAGCAGTAGGACTAGCGGCAGCTCCTACAATGAGCAGTTCTTC. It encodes CASSRTSGSSYNEQFF.

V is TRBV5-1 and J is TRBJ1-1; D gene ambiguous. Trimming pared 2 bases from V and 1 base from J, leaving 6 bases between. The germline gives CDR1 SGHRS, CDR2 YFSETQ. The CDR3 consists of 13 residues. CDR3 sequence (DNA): TGCGCCAGCAGCTTACAGCCGAACACTGAAGCTTTCTTT. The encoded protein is CASSLQPNTEAFF.

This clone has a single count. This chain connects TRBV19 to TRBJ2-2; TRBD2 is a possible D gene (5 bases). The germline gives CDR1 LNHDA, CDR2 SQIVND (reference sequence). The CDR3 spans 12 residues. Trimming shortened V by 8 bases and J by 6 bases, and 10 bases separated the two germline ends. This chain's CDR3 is CASSERAGELFF. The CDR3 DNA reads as TGTGCCAGTTCAGAGAGGGCCGGGGAGCTGTTTTTT.

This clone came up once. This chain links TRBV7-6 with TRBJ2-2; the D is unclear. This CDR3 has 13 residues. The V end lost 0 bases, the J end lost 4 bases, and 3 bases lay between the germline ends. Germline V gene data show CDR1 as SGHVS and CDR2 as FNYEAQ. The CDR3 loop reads CASSLASTGELFF. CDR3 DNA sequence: TGTGCCAGCAGCTTAGCTAGCACCGGGGAGCTGTTTTTT.

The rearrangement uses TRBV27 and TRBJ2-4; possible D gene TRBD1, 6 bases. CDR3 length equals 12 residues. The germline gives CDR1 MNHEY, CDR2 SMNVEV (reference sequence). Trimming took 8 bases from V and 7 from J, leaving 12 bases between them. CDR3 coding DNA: TGTGCCAGCGGTATACAGGGTAACATTCAGTACTTC. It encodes CASGIQGNIQYF.